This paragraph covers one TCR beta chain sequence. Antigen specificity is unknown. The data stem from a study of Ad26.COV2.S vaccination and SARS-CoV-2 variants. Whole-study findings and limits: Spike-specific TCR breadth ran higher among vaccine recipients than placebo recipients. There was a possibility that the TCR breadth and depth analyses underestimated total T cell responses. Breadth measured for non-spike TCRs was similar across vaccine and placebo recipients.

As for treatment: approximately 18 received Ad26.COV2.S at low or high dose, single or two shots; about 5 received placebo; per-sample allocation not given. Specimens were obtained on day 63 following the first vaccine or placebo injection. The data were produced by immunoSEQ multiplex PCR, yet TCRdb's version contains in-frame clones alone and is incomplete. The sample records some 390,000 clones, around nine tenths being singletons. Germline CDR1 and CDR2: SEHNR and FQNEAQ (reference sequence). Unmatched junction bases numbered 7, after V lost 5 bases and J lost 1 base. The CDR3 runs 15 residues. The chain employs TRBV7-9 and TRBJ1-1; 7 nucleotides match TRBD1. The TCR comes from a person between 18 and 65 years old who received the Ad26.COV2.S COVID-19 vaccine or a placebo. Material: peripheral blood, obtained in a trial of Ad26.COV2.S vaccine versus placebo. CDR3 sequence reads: CASSQGVHPNTEAFF. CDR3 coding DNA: TGTGCCAGCAGCCAGGGGGTGCACCCGAACACTGAAGCTTTCTTT.